The 14 T cell receptor beta chains listed next were all sequenced from one sample in a study of response to subunit inactivated influenza vaccine. TCRdb passed the RT-PCR reads through MiXCR, listing each CDR3 protein once. The sample yields 450,000 to 550,000 distinct CDR3 sequences, 25% seen once. The material was CD4+ T cells sorted from PBMCs, obtained approximately 5 days after vaccination. The receptors originated from a man aged 45-65 years who received an inactivated influenza vaccine.

In its sample, this clonotype was seen a few times. This chain connects TRBV4-1 to TRBJ2-3; D tentatively reads TRBD1 or TRBD2 (5 bases each). Trimming left V 4 bases short and J 4 bases short, with 21 bases between. Germline CDR1 is MGHRA and CDR2 is YSYEKL. The CDR3 runs to 17 residues. The CDR3 protein is CASSLDPRDQVADTQYF. The CDR3 coding sequence is TGCGCCAGCAGCCTGGATCCACGGGACCAGGTTGCAGATACGCAGTATTTT.

This chain's CDR3 is CSARDRRDLTDTQYF. DNA for the CDR3: TGCAGTGCTAGAGACCGAAGGGACCTCACAGATACGCAGTATTTT. J is TRBJ2-3 and V is TRBV20-1; the D call may be TRBD1 or TRBD2 (5 bases each). The CDR3 consists of 15 residues. V was trimmed by 0 bases and J by 2 bases, leaving 12 bases between them. CDR1 is DFQATT, CDR2 SNEGSKA, per germline (reference sequence).

The chain combines TRBV20-1 with TRBJ2-4; D uncertain. The germline CDR1 and CDR2 sequences are DFQATT and SNEGSKA (reference sequence). The V gene lost 3 bases and the J gene lost 6 bases, with 12 bases spanning the gap. CDR3 length equals 13 residues. The CDR3 reads CSASTLHGNIQYF. CDR3 coding DNA: TGCAGTGCTAGTACCCTACATGGAAACATTCAGTACTTC.

This clonotype has a handful of counts. This chain uses TRBV27 with TRBJ1-1; D is unresolved. The CDR3 length is 14 residues. V shed 1 base and J shed 6 bases, with 12 bases lying between them. Germline V lookup: CDR1 MNHEY, CDR2 SMNVEV (reference sequence). The CDR3: CASSLLPQEAEAFF. The DNA of the CDR3 is TGTGCCAGCAGTTTATTACCCCAAGAGGCTGAAGCTTTCTTT.

This chain links TRBV28 with TRBJ1-2; D is unclear. V dropped 3 bases and J dropped 4 bases, with 9 bases sitting between them. Germline lookup yields CDR1 MDHEN and CDR2 SYDVKM. CDR3 length: 13 amino acids. The CDR3: CASSFEGAYGYTF. CDR3 DNA: TGTGCCAGCAGTTTTGAGGGAGCCTATGGCTACACCTTC.

This clonotype was counted at least ten times. CDR3 nucleotides: TGTGCCAGCAGGGAAGACAGCAATAGCAATCAGCCCCAGCATTTT. It encodes CASREDSNSNQPQHF. The chain couples TRBV12-3 or TRBV12-4 to TRBJ1-5; TRBD1 is a possible D gene (5 bases). The CDR3 length is 15 residues. Trimming took off 6 bases at V and 0 bases at J, with 12 bases between the two ends.

This clonotype was counted between two and nine times. The chain employs TRBV12-3 or TRBV12-4 and TRBJ2-2; TRBD2 matches 10 bases. After removal of 5 bases from V and 4 bases from J, the junction contained 7 bases not matched to a gene. This CDR3 is 16 amino acids long. CDR3 nucleotide sequence: TGTGCCAGCAGTCCCGGACTAGCGGACTTCACCGGGGAGCTGTTTTTT. Its protein is CASSPGLADFTGELFF.

The rearrangement uses TRBV10-3 and TRBJ1-1; 9 bases are a match to TRBD1. V lost 6 bases, J lost 8 bases, and 7 bases stayed unmatched. The CDR3 extends over 13 amino acids. Germline V CDR1 and CDR2: ENHRY, SYGVKD. CDR3 residues: CAISPIGQGEAFF. In DNA form, the CDR3 reads TGTGCCATCAGCCCCATAGGACAGGGGGAAGCTTTCTTT.

V and J are TRBV4-3 and TRBJ1-4; D is unclear. Germline CDR1 and CDR2: LGHNA and YSLEER. The ends were cut back, 1 base at V and 7 bases at J, with 16 bases in the middle. CDR3 length: 16 residues. The CDR3 here is CASSQVWRDSVEKLFF. For the CDR3, the DNA is TGCGCCAGCAGCCAAGTTTGGAGAGACTCGGTTGAAAAACTGTTTTTT.

CDR3 residues: CASSYPLLAGGAYEQYF. The CDR3 DNA reads TGTGCCAGCAGTTACCCCTTACTAGCGGGAGGCGCCTACGAGCAGTACTTC. This chain uses TRBV6-2 or TRBV6-3 with TRBJ2-7; 12 positions match TRBD2. The germline CDR1 and CDR2 sequences are MNHEY and SVGEGT. The CDR3 is 17 residues long. The ends lost 2 bases at V and 2 bases at J; junction bases unmatched: 7.

The chain links TRBV7-9 to TRBJ2-5; D gene unclear. The CDR3 totals 14 residues. Trimming took 0 bases from V and 2 from J, leaving 7 bases between them. Germline V gene data show CDR1 as SEHNR and CDR2 as FQNEAQ (reference sequence). In DNA form, the CDR3 reads TGTGCCAGCAGCTTAGCTCGCGTGCAAGAGACCCAGTACTTC. Its protein is CASSLARVQETQYF.

The V and J genes are TRBV5-4 and TRBJ2-3, with 8 nucleotides matching TRBD1. CDR3 length: 15 amino acids. In germline, CDR1 is SGHNT, CDR2 YYREEE (reference sequence). V was clipped by 0 bases and J by 5 bases; unmatched bases: 5. For the CDR3, the DNA is TGTGCCAGCAGCTTGGACCAGGGGGCGGTAGATACGCAGTATTTT. Protein sequence: CASSLDQGAVDTQYF. The full variable domain, rest sourced from reference TRBV5-4 and TRBJ2-3, is ETGVTQSPTHLIKTRGQQVTLRCSSQSGHNTVSWYQQALGQGPQFIFQYYREEENGRGNFPPRFSGLQFPNYSSELNVNALELDDSALYLCASSLDQGAVDTQYFGPGTRLTVL.

The rearrangement links TRBV12-3 or TRBV12-4 to TRBJ1-2, with TRBD1 matching 8 bases. The J segment lost 5 bases and the V segment lost 7 bases, leaving 15 bases of the junction unmatched. The CDR3 consists of 16 residues. CDR3 residues: CASTKAQGAISYGYTF. The CDR3, as DNA: TGTGCCAGCACCAAGGCCCAGGGGGCGATCTCGTATGGCTACACCTTC.

This clonotype was found a few times. V and J are TRBV5-5 and TRBJ1-1; no clear D. The CDR3 sequence is 15 residues long. Per germline, CDR1 SGHKS and CDR2 YYEKEE (reference sequence). V lost 4 bases and J 1 base, leaving 14 bases between the germline ends. The CDR3 sequence: CASSRLRIQNTEAFF. The CDR3 DNA follows: TGTGCCAGCAGCCGGCTAAGGATCCAGAACACTGAAGCTTTCTTT.